A single sample is the source of the 6 T cell receptor beta chains below, sequenced in a study of cytomegalovirus exposure and HLA in healthy donors. With 60 Vbeta and 13 Jbeta primers, the PCR was carried out. The method was immunoSEQ multiplex PCR; TCRdb's version includes in-frame clones alone and lacks a portion of them. Here the sample table reports about 170,000 clones. The sequenced material came from PBMCs. These TCRs come from a woman aged 55-75 years in good health and CMV-seronegative.

The chain couples TRBV6-5 to TRBJ1-1; a weak D match, TRBD1 (5 bases). Germline V CDR1 and CDR2: MNHEY, SVGAGI. The V end was cut by 7 bases, the J end by 6 bases, with 12 bases between. CDR3 length: 12 amino acids. CDR3 in amino acids: CASTQKGSEAFF. DNA for the CDR3: TGTGCCAGCACTCAAAAGGGGTCTGAAGCTTTCTTT.

The genes are TRBV18 and TRBJ2-5; D is undetermined. V lost 3 bases to trimming and J lost 3 bases, with 5 bases between them. The CDR3 length is 12 residues. Germline values: CDR1 KGHSH, CDR2 LQKENI. The CDR3 DNA reads as TGTGCCAGCTCACCCCCTGAAGAGACCCAGTACTTC. Translation gives CASSPPEETQYF.

This chain links TRBV7-3 with TRBJ1-5, with 8 positions matching TRBD1. The V gene end was trimmed by 4 bases and the J gene end by 3 bases; junction bases not matched to a gene: 8. Germline-derived CDR1 and CDR2 are SGHTA and FQGTGA. The CDR3 extends over 16 amino acids. The DNA for the CDR3 is TGTGCCAGCAGCTCGACAGGGGCGGTGGACAATCAGCCCCAGCATTTT. This encodes CASSSTGAVDNQPQHF.

The V call is TRBV6-5, the J call TRBJ2-7, with TRBD1 identical over 8 bases. The V gene end was trimmed by 0 bases and the J gene end by 6 bases; junction bases not matched to a gene: 7. CDR1 is MNHEY, CDR2 SVGAGI, per germline. The CDR3 spans 15 residues. The CDR3 protein is CASSYSNRGSGEQYF. CDR3 sequence (DNA): TGTGCCAGCAGTTACTCCAACAGGGGGTCCGGCGAGCAGTACTTC.

The rearrangement uses TRBV5-6 and TRBJ2-5; D is unclear. CDR1 SGHDT and CDR2 YYEEEE come from the germline V gene. This CDR3 is built from 15 residues. The V end lost 0 bases, the J end lost 0 bases, and 9 bases lay between the germline ends. The CDR3 nucleotides are TGTGCCAGCAGCTTGGAACAGTACTACCAAGAGACCCAGTACTTC. Amino acids: CASSLEQYYQETQYF.

The chain employs TRBV5-1 and TRBJ2-7; a weak D match, TRBD2 (6 bases). The CDR3 spans 14 residues. Trimming took 1 base from V and 2 from J, leaving 10 bases between them. Germline V gene lookup returns CDR1 SGHRS and CDR2 YFSETQ. Here the CDR3 reads CASSLSSGAYEQYF. DNA of the CDR3: TGCGCCAGCAGCTTGAGTTCGGGGGCCTACGAGCAGTACTTC.